This T cell receptor (beta chain) comes out of a study of blood T cell repertoires in COVID-19. The wider study: COVID-19 samples, acute and convalescent, were from the United States, Italy and Spain. The cDNA or gDNA used as material had been derived from T cells, B-cell-depleted T cells, or PBMCs.

As originally analysed: Counts of nucleated cells, estimated from reference gene primer amplification, were obtained. Sequencing used immunoSEQ multiplex PCR; TCRdb keeps in-frame clones, though not all of them. That table supplies the V and J calls and clone size; D and trimming were determined from the DNA. Of 45,000 or so clones listed, 70% to 80% were seen once; the top ten hold around 19%. The CDR3 spans 15 residues. Trimming pared 3 bases from V and 0 bases from J, leaving 9 bases between. Germline values: CDR1 SGHVS, CDR2 FQNEAQ. Sequenced material: peripheral blood. This chain links TRBV7-8 with TRBJ1-3; D is uncertain. The receptor was derived from a man between 65 and 85 years old with acute or convalescent COVID-19. CDR3 sequence reads: CASSFSLFSGNTIYF. As DNA, the CDR3 is TGTGCCAGCAGCTTTTCACTGTTCTCTGGAAACACCATATATTTT.